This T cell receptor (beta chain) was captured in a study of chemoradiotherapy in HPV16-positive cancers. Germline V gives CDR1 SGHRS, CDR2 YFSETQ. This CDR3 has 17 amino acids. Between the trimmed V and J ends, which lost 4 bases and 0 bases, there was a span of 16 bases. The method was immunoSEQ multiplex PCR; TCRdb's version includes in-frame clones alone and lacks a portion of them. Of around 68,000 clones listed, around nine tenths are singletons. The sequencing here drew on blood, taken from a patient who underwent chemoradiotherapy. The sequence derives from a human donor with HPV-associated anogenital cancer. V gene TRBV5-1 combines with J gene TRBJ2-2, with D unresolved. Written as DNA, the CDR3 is TGCGCCAGCAGCCTCGGCCTCGACTCTGCGAACACCGGGGAGCTGTTTTTT. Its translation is CASSLGLDSANTGELFF.